This TCR beta chain came from a study of blood T cell repertoires in COVID-19. As for the study in general: PBMCs, B-cell-depleted T cells, or T cells provided the cDNA or gDNA that made up the material.

The trim removed 3 bases at V and 4 bases at J, leaving 14 bases unmatched. This CDR3 comprises 18 residues. The germline V gene has CDR1 LNHDA and CDR2 SQIVND (reference sequence). As originally analysed: Researchers report that nucleated cell counts were estimated from reference gene primer amplification. The repertoire was sequenced with immunoSEQ multiplex PCR; TCRdb's copy has only in-frame clones and lacks some. V, J and clone size were drawn from that table, and D and trimming were deduced from the DNA. In the table there are 230,000 or so clones, over 75% of which are singletons. This TCR derives from a human donor in a cohort sampled during active COVID-19. Sequenced: peripheral blood. The V gene is TRBV19, the J gene TRBJ2-2; 7 bases agree with TRBD1. This CDR3 reads CASSMQRKTGKGTGELFF. In DNA form, the CDR3 reads TGTGCCAGTAGTATGCAAAGGAAGACAGGGAAGGGCACCGGGGAGCTGTTTTTT.